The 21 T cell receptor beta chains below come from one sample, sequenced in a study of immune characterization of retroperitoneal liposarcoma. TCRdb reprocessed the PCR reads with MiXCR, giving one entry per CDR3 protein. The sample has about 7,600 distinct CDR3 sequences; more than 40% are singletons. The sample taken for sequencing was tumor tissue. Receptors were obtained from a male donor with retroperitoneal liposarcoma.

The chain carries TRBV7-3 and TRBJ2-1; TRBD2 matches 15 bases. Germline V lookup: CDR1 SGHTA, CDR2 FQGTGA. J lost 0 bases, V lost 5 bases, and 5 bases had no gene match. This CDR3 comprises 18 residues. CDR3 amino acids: CASSRGLAGGGSYNEQFF. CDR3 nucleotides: TGTGCCAGCAGCCGGGGACTAGCGGGAGGTGGCTCCTACAATGAGCAGTTCTTC.

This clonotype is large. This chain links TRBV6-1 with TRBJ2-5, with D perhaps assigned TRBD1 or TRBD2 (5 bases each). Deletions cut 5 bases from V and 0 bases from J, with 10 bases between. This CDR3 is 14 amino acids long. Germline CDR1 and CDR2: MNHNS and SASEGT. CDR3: CASSRDPDQETQYF. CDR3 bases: TGTGCCAGCAGTCGGGACCCTGACCAAGAGACCCAGTACTTC.

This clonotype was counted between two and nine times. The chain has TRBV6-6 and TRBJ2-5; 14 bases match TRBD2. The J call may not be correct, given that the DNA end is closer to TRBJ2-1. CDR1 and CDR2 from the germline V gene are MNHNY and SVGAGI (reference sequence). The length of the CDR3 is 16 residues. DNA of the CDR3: TGTGCCAGCAGTTACTCGGGACTAGCGGGAGAGTTTGAGCAGTTCTTC. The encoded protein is CASSYSGLAGEFEQFF.

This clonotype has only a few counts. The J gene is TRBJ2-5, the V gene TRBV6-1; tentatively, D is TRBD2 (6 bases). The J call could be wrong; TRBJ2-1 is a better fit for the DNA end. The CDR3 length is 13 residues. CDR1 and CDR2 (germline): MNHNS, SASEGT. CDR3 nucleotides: TGTGCCAGCTGGGACTCCGTGGGAGAGACCCAGTTCTTC. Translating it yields CASWDSVGETQFF.

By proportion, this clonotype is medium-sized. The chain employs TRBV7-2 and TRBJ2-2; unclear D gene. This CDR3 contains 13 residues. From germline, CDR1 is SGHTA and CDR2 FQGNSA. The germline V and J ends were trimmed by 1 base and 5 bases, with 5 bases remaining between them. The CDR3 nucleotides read TGTGCCAGCAGCTTAGGCCGGACCGGGGAGCTGTTTTTT. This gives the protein CASSLGRTGELFF.

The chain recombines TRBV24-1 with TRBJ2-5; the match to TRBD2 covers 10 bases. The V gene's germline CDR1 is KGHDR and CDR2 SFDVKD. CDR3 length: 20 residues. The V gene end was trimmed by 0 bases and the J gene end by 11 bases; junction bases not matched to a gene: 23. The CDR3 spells CATSDLPFGFTSGANNEQYF. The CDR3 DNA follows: TGTGCCACCAGTGATTTGCCGTTTGGGTTTACTAGCGGGGCTAACAATGAGCAGTACTTC.

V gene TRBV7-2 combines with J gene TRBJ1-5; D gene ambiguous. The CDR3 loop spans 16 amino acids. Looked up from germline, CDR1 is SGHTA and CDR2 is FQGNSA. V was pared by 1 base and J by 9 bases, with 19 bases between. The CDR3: CASSLGPGSGVRPQHF. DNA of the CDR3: TGTGCCAGCAGCTTAGGCCCAGGATCTGGGGTCCGGCCCCAGCATTTT. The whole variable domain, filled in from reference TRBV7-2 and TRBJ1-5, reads GAGVSQSPSNKVTEKGKDVELRCDPISGHTALYWYRQSLGQGLEFLIYFQGNSAPDKSGLPSDRFSAERTGGSVSTLTIQRTQQEDSAVYLCASSLGPGSGVRPQHFGDGTRLSIL.

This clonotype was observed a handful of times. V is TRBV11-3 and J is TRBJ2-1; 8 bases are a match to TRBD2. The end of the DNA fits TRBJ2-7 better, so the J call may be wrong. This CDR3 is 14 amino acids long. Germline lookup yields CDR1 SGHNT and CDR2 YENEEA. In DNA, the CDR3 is TGTGCCAGCAGCATTCCGGGAGGGAACTACGAGCAGTACTTC. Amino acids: CASSIPGGNYEQYF.

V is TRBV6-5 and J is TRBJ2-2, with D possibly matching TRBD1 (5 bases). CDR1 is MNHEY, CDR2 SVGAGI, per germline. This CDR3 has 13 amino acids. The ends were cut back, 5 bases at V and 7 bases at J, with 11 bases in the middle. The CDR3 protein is CASSPQGYGELFF. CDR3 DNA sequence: TGTGCCAGCAGTCCTCAGGGATACGGGGAGCTGTTTTTT.

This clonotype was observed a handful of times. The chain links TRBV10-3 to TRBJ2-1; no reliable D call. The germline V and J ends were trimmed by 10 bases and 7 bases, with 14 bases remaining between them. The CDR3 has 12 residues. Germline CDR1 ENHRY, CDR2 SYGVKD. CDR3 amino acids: CATRVGGNEQFF. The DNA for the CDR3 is TGTGCCACCCGGGTGGGTGGGAATGAGCAGTTCTTC.

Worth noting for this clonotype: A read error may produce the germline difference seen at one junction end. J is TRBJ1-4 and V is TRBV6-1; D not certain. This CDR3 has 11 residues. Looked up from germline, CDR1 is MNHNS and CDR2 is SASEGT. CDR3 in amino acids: CASSEQVEASF. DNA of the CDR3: TGTGCCAGCAGTGAACAGGTCGAGGCCAGCTTT.

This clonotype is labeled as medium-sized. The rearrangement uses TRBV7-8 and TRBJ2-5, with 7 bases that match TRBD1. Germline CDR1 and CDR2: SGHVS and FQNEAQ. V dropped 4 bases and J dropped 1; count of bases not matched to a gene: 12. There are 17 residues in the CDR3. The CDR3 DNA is TGTGCCAGCAGCTCGATATTCCCCGGGACAGTCCAAGAGACCCAGTACTTC. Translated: CASSSIFPGTVQETQYF. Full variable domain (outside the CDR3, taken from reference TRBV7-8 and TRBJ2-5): GAGVSQSPRYKVAKRGQDVALRCDPISGHVSLFWYQQALGQGPEFLTYFQNEAQLDKSGLPSDRFFAERPEGSVSTLKIQRTQQEDSAVYLCASSSIFPGTVQETQYFGPGTRLLVL.

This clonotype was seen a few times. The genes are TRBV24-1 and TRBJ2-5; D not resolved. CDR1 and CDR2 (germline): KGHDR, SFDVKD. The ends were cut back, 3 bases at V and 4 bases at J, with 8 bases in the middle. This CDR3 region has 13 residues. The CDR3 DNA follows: TGTGCCACCAGTGATCCGATCGTAGAGACCCAGTACTTC. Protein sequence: CATSDPIVETQYF.

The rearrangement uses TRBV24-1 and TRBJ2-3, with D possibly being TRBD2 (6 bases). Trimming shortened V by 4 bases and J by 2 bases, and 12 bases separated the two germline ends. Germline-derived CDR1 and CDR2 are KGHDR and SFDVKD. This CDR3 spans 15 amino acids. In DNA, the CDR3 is TGTGCCACCAGTGACTTATCTAGCGACACAGATACGCAGTATTTT. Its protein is CATSDLSSDTDTQYF.

CDR3 DNA sequence: TGTGCCAGCAGTTGGGATACAGGGATGAACACTGAAGCTTTCTTT. This codes for CASSWDTGMNTEAFF. The chain uses TRBV6-6 and TRBJ1-1; D possibly corresponds to TRBD1 (6 bases). Germline V lookup: CDR1 MNHNY, CDR2 SVGAGI (reference sequence). This CDR3 spans 15 amino acids. The ends were cut back, 4 bases at V and 0 bases at J, with 12 bases in the middle.

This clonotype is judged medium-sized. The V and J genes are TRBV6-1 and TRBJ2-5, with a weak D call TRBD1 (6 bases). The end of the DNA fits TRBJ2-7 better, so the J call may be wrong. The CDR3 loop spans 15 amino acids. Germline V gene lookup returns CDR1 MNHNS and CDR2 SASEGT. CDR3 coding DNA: TGTGCCAGCAGATTCACAGGGCAATATCGCTACGAGCAGTACTTC. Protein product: CASRFTGQYRYEQYF.

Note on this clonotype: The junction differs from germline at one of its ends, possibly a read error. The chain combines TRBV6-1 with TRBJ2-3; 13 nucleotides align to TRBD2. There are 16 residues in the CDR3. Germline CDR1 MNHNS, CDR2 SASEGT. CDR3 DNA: TGTGCCAGCAGTCCAGGACTAGCGGGAGTCACATATACGCAGTATTTT. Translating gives CASSPGLAGVTYTQYF.

The CDR3 sequence is CASRALPGAFRSGANVLTF. DNA of the CDR3: TGTGCCAGCAGAGCCCTCCCTGGGGCGTTTCGATCTGGGGCCAACGTCCTGACTTTC. This chain joins TRBV12-3 or TRBV12-4 and TRBJ2-6; maybe TRBD1 (5 bases). This CDR3 spans 19 amino acids. Trimming took off 6 bases at V and 1 base at J, with 22 bases between the two ends.

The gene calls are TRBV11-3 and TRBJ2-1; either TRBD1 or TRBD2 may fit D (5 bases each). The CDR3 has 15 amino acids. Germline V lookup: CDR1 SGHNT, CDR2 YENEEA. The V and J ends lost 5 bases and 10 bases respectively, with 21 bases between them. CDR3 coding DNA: TGTGCCAGCAGCCCCCTGGGGGTATTGAGCTACGAGCAGTTCTTC. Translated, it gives CASSPLGVLSYEQFF. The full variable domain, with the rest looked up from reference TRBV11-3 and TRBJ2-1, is EAGVVQSPRYKIIEKKQPVAFWCNPISGHNTLYWYLQNLGQGPELLIRYENEEAVDDSQLPKDRFSAERLKGVDSTLKIQPAELGDSAVYLCASSPLGVLSYEQFFGPGTRLTVL.

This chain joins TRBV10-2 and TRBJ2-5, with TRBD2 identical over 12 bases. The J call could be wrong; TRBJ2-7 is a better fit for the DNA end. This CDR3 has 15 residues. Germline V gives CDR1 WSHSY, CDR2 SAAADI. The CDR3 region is CASYPSGRVSYEQYF. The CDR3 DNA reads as TGCGCCAGCTACCCTAGCGGGAGGGTATCCTACGAGCAGTACTTC.

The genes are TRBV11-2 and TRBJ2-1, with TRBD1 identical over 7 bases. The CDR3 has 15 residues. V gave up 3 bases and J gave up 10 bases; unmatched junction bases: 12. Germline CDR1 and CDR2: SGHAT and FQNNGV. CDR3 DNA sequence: TGTGCCAGCAGCTTTTCGACAGGGAGCTCCTACGAGCAGTTCTTC. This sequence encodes CASSFSTGSSYEQFF.